The sequence of this T cell receptor beta chain was determined in a study of T-cell memory formation after mild COVID-19. TCRdb re-called the 5' RACE reads through MiXCR, storing one row per CDR3 protein. The sample consists of roughly 340,000 distinct CDR3 sequences, 15% of them appearing once. This clonotype was seen ten or more times. Sequencing was done on a sample of PBMCs or a T cell subset sorted from them (not recorded which). This sequence was found in a man aged 18 to 29 who had mild COVID-19 (a few samples of this study predate the infection). Cell type and time point are not known.

CDR3 sequence reads: CSGRTGTALETQYF. The DNA for the CDR3 is TGCAGCGGGCGGACAGGGACCGCCCTGGAGACCCAGTACTTC. V and J are TRBV29-1 and TRBJ2-5; 8 bases are a match to TRBD1. Germline trimming cut 7 bases from V and 5 bases from J; bases unmatched to any gene: 12. The CDR3 consists of 14 residues. From germline, CDR1 is SQVTM and CDR2 ANQGSEA.